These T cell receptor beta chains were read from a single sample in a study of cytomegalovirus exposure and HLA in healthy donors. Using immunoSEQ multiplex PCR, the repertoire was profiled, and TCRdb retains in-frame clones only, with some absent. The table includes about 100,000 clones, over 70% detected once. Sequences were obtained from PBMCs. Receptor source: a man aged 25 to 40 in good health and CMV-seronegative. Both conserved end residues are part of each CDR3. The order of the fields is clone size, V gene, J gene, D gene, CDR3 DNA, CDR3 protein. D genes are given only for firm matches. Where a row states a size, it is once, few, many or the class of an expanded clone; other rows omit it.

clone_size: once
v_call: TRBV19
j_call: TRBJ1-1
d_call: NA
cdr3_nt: TGTGCCAGCTCTGTAGGGGGTAACACTGAAGCTTTCTTT
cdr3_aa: CASSVGGNTEAFF

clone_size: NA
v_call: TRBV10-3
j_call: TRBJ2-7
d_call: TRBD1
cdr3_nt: TGTGCCATCAGTGAGGCCGGGACAGGAGCCTACGAGCAGTACTTC
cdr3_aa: CAISEAGTGAYEQYF

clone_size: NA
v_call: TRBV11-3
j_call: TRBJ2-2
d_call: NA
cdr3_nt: TGTGCCAGCAGCTTAGGAGCGGGCACCGGGGAGCTGTTTTTT
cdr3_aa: CASSLGAGTGELFF

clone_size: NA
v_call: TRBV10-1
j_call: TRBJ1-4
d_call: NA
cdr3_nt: TGCGCCAGCACCTTCGAGGACAGTGTGGAAAAACTGTTTTTT
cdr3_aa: CASTFEDSVEKLFF

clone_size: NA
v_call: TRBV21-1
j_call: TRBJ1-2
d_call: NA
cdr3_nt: TGTGCCAGCAGCGCGCACAGGGTGGGGAAAAAACGAGATGGCTACACCTTC
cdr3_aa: CASSAHRVGKKRDGYTF

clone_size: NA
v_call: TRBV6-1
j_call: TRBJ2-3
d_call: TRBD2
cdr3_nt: TGTGCCAGCAGTGATCGGGGGAGGGGCACAGATACGCAGTATTTT
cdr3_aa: CASSDRGRGTDTQYF

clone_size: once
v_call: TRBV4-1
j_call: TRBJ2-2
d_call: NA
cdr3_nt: TGCGCCAGCTTTAGCGTGAACACCGGGGAGCTGTTTTTT
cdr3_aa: CASFSVNTGELFF

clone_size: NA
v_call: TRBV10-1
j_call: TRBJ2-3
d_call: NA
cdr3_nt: TGCGCCAGCAGTGAGTCTGGCCTAGCGCGCACAGATACGCAGTATTTT
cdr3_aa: CASSESGLARTDTQYF

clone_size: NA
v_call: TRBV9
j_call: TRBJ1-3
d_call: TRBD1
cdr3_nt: TGTGCCAGCAGCGAAACAGGGGCCTCTGGAAACACCATATATTTT
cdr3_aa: CASSETGASGNTIYF

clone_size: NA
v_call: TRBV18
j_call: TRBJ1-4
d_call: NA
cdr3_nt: TGTGCCAGCTCAAGCACTGCAACTAATGAAAAACTGTTTTTT
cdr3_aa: CASSSTATNEKLFF

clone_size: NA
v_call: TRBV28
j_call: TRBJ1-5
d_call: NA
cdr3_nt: TGTGCCAGCCTTGGGGCGGCCCAGGTGCGGCAGCCCCAGCATTTT
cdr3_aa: CASLGAAQVRQPQHF

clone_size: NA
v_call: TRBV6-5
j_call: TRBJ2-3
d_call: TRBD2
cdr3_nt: TGTGCCAGCACCCGGACTAGCGGGGGGGGTACGCAGTATTTT
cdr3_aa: CASTRTSGGGTQYF

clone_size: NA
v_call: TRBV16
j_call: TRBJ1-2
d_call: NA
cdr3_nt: TGTGCCAGCAGCCATCCCGCAGATCGCCGGGGTGGCTACACCTTC
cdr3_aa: CASSHPADRRGGYTF

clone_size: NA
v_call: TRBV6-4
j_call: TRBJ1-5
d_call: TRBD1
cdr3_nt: TGTGCCAGCAGTGGAGGGGACAGTTATTATCAGCCCCAGCATTTT
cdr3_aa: CASSGGDSYYQPQHF

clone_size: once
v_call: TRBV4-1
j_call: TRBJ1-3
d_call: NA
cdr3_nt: TGCGCCAGCAGCCAAGGGCTCGGGGGTGGAAACACCATATATTTT
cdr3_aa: CASSQGLGGGNTIYF

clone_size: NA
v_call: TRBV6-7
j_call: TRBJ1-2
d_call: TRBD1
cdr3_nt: TGTGCCAGCAGTTTCGACAGGGATGGCTACACCTTC
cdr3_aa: CASSFDRDGYTF

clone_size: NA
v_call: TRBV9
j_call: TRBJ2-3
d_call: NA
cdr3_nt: TGTGCCAGCAGCGCATTTGGGGGGAACACAGATACGCAGTATTTT
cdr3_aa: CASSAFGGNTDTQYF

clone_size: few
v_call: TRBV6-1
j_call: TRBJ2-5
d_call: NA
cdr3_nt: TGTGCCAGCAGTGAAGCGAGCGGGTCGGCGGCCCAGTACTTC
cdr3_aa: CASSEASGSAAQYF

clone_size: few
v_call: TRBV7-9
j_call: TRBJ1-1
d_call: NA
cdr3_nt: TGTGCCAGCAGCGCGGACAGAGACACTGAAGCTTTCTTT
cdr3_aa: CASSADRDTEAFF

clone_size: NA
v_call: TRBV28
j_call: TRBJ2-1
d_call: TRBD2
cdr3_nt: TGTGCCAGCATCCTAGCGGGACCATACAATGAGCAGTTCTTC
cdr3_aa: CASILAGPYNEQFF

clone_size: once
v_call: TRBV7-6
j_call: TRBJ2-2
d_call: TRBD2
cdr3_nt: TGTGCCAGCAGCCGTAGCGGGGGGAACACCGGGGAGCTGTTTTTT
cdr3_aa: CASSRSGGNTGELFF

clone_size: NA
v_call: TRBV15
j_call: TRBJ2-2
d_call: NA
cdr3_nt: TGTGCCACCACCCGTAGTGAGGTCGGGGAGCTGTTTTTT
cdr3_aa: CATTRSEVGELFF

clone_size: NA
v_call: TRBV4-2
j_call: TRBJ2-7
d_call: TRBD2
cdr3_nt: TGTGCCAGCAGCCCCGATAGCGGGGCCGCCTACGAGCAGTACTTC
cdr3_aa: CASSPDSGAAYEQYF

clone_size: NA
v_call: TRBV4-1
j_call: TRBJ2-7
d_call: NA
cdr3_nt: TGCGCCACCGGCGTCGGGGTTGCCAACGAGCAGTACTTC
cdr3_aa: CATGVGVANEQYF

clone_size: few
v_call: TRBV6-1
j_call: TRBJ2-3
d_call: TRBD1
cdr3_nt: TGTGCCAGCAGCCTCGGACAGGGGGCAGATACGCAGTATTTT
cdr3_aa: CASSLGQGADTQYF

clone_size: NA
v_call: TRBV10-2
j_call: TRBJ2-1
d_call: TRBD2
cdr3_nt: TGCGCCAGCGGGACTAGCGGGGGCCCTCTCCACAATGAGCAGTTCTTC
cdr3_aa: CASGTSGGPLHNEQFF

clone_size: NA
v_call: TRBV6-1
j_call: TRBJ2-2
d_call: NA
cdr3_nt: TGTGCCAGCAGTGAGGGAGCTCTCGGGGAGCTGTTTTTT
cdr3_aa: CASSEGALGELFF

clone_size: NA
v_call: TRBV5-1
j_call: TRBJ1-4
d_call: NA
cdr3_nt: TGCGCCAGCAGCTCGGCCGGACAAGCTAATGAAAAACTGTTTTTT
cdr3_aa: CASSSAGQANEKLFF

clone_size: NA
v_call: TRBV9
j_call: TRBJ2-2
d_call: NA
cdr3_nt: TGTGCCAGCAAAGGGGCAAGGGCCGGGGAGCTGTTTTTT
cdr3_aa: CASKGARAGELFF

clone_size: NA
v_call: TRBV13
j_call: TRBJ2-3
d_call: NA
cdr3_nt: TGTGCCAGCAGCTTAGGCCTCGGGACTCCGGCCGCAGATACGCAGTATTTT
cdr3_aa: CASSLGLGTPAADTQYF

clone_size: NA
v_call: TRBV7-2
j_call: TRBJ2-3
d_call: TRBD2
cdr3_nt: TGTGCCAGCAGCCGTAGGTGGGCTAGCGGGAGAGACCGCACAGATACGCAGTATTTT
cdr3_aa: CASSRRWASGRDRTDTQYF

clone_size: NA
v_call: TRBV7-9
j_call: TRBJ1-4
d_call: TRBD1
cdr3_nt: TGTGCCAGCAGCTTACCCCTGAGGGGGCATGAAAAACTGTTTTTT
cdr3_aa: CASSLPLRGHEKLFF

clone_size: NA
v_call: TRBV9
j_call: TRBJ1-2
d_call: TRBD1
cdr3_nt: TGTGCCAGCAGCCCCCAGGGGGGTCTTGGCTACACCTTC
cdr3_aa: CASSPQGGLGYTF

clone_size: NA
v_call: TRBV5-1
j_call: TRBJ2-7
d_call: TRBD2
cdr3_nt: TGCGCCAGCAGCTTGGTGACTAGCAACTACGAGCAGTACTTC
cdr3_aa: CASSLVTSNYEQYF

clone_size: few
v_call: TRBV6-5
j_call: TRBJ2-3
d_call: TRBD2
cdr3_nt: TGTGCCAGCAGTTTAACTAGCGGGAGGGGCACAGATACGCAGTATTTT
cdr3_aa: CASSLTSGRGTDTQYF

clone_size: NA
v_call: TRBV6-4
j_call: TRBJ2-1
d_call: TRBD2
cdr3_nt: TGTGCCAGCGGCGGGGGGGCCTACAATGAGCAGTTCTTC
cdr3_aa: CASGGGAYNEQFF

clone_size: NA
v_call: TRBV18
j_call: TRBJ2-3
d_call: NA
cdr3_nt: TGTGCCAGCGATATACAGGTTACGACGGATACGCAGTATTTT
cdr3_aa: CASDIQVTTDTQYF

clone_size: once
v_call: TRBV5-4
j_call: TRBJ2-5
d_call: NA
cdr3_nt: TGTGCCAGCAGCTTGGGGGGGCACGGTGAGACCCAGTACTTC
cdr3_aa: CASSLGGHGETQYF

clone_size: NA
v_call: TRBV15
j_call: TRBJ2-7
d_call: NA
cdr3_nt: TGTGCCACCAGCAGAGATATGGAGGGAGGCGAGCAGTACTTC
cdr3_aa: CATSRDMEGGEQYF

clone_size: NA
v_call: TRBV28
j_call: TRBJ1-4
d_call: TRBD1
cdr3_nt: TGTGCCAGCAGTCCCCTGACAGGGGCCGGCAGCGAAAAACTGTTTTTT
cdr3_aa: CASSPLTGAGSEKLFF

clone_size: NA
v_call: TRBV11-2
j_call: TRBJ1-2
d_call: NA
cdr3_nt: TGTGCCAGCAGCGCCCTACCGAGAAAGCCCTCAGGCTACACCTTC
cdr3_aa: CASSALPRKPSGYTF

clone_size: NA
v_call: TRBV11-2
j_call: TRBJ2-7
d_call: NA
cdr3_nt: TGTGCCAGCAGCTTAGATAGGGGGGGTAGATGGTACGAGCAGTACTTC
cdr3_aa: CASSLDRGGRWYEQYF

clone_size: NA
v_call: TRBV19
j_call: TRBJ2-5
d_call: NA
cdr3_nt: TGTGCCAGTAGTAATGACAGTTCAAGATTAGCCCAGTACTTC
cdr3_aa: CASSNDSSRLAQYF

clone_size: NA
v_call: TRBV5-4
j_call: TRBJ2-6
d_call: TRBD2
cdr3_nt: TGTGCCAGCAGCTTAGAGCGGGACTCTGGGGCCAACGTCCTGACTTTC
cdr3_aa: CASSLERDSGANVLTF